A selection of T cell receptor beta chains follows, all from one sample in a study of T cell responses to AZD1222 COVID-19 vaccine. TCRdb's copy holds only in-frame clones and misses some; the assay was immunoSEQ multiplex PCR. The data show over 50,000 clones, with 81% seen just once and about 27% held by the top ten. Specimen: peripheral blood, collected 28 days after the second AZD1222 dose. These receptors were taken from an adult who received the AZD1222 COVID-19 vaccine. Both conserved end residues are part of each CDR3. The D gene is left open where the match is weak. Clone sizes are given selectively: once, few, many, or a class where the clone is expanded.

j_call,d_call,clone_size,v_call,cdr3_aa,cdr3_nt
TRBJ2-3,TRBD1,NA,TRBV6-6,CASSLPDRTDTQYF,TGTGCCAGCAGCCTGCCGGACAGGACAGATACGCAGTATTTT
TRBJ2-3,NA,NA,TRBV27,CASSLFPDSTDTQYF,TGTGCCAGCAGTTTATTCCCGGACAGCACAGATACGCAGTATTTT
TRBJ1-5,NA,NA,TRBV6-6,CTTRDTSNQPQHF,TGCACAACCCGGGACACGAGCAATCAGCCCCAGCATTTT
TRBJ2-2,NA,NA,TRBV5-6,CASSLRTPNTGELFF,TGTGCCAGCAGCCTCAGGACACCCAACACCGGGGAGCTGTTTTTT
TRBJ1-2,NA,NA,TRBV7-2,CASSSQTVSYGYTF,TGTGCCAGCAGCTCCCAGACCGTCTCCTATGGCTACACCTTC
TRBJ1-4,NA,NA,TRBV7-9,CASSPRKGREGNEKLFF,TGTGCCAGCAGCCCTCGTAAGGGGAGGGAGGGTAATGAAAAACTGTTTTTT
TRBJ2-1,NA,NA,TRBV5-1,CASRQDSNGYNEQFF,TGCGCCAGCAGACAGGACTCCAACGGCTACAATGAGCAGTTCTTC
TRBJ1-6,NA,NA,TRBV7-2,CASSPAPGHNNSPLHF,TGTGCCAGCAGTCCCGCCCCAGGGCATAATAATTCACCCCTCCACTTT
TRBJ1-5,TRBD1,NA,TRBV10-3,CAISETGAGNQPQHF,TGTGCCATCAGTGAAACAGGGGCCGGCAATCAGCCCCAGCATTTT
TRBJ2-3,NA,NA,TRBV5-1,CASSPPSDTQYF,TGCGCCAGCAGCCCTCCATCGGATACGCAGTATTTT
TRBJ2-5,NA,NA,TRBV4-3,CASSQGVLEETQYF,TGCGCCAGCAGCCAAGGGGTTTTGGAGGAGACCCAGTACTTC
TRBJ2-5,NA,NA,TRBV21-1,CASPSTGGRETQYF,TGTGCCAGCCCCTCAACAGGGGGCCGGGAGACCCAGTACTTC
TRBJ2-7,NA,NA,TRBV27,CASSLPGGYEQYF,TGTGCCAGCAGTTTACCCGGGGGCTACGAGCAGTACTTC
TRBJ1-2,NA,NA,TRBV28,CASRTRTPLNYGYTF,TGTGCCAGCAGGACCCGGACTCCCCTAAACTATGGCTACACCTTC
TRBJ2-7,NA,NA,TRBV30,CAWSGGRSYEQYF,TGTGCCTGGAGTGGGGGACGCTCCTACGAGCAGTACTTC
TRBJ2-3,TRBD1,NA,TRBV18,CASSPRDRGTDTQYF,TGTGCCAGCTCACCACGGGACAGGGGGACAGATACGCAGTATTTT
TRBJ1-5,NA,NA,TRBV18,CASSDRHGMSNQPQHF,TGTGCCAGCTCGGACCGACACGGAATGAGCAATCAGCCCCAGCATTTT
TRBJ1-6,NA,few,TRBV5-1,CASSFGSTDSPLHF,TGCGCCAGCAGCTTCGGGTCCACGGATTCACCCCTCCACTTT
TRBJ2-5,NA,NA,TRBV7-9,CASSSGAVRETQYF,TGTGCCAGCAGCTCGGGGGCGGTGAGGGAGACCCAGTACTTC
TRBJ2-1,NA,NA,TRBV3-1/TRBV3-2,CASSQRTIRNEQFF,TGTGCCAGCAGCCAGAGGACCATCCGGAATGAGCAGTTCTTC
TRBJ1-2,NA,NA,TRBV5-4,CASSSDALYYGYTF,TGTGCCAGCAGCTCGGACGCCTTATACTATGGCTACACCTTC
TRBJ1-3,NA,few,TRBV28,CASSLVSRSSGNTIYF,TGTGCCAGCAGTTTAGTTTCCAGGAGCTCTGGAAACACCATATATTTT
TRBJ1-5,NA,NA,TRBV27,CASSLYWAGIDSNQPQHF,TGTGCCAGCAGTTTATATTGGGCGGGGATAGATAGCAATCAGCCCCAGCATTTT
TRBJ1-5,TRBD1,NA,TRBV2,CASRGDREAQPQHF,TGTGCCAGCAGAGGGGACAGGGAGGCTCAGCCCCAGCATTTT
TRBJ1-1,NA,NA,TRBV5-6,CASSSTLDHSNTEAFF,TGTGCCAGCAGCTCGACCTTGGATCACTCGAACACTGAAGCTTTCTTT
TRBJ2-7,TRBD1,NA,TRBV5-6,CASSRDSRGEQYF,TGTGCCAGCAGCCGGGACAGTAGGGGCGAGCAGTACTTC
TRBJ1-3,NA,few,TRBV27,CASSSSYSGNTIYF,NA
TRBJ2-1,NA,NA,TRBV7-9,CASSSPPADIRYNEQFF,TGTGCCAGCAGCTCCCCCCCGGCGGATATTAGGTACAATGAGCAGTTCTTC
TRBJ2-3,NA,NA,TRBV30,CAWMTGNTDTQYF,TGTGCCTGGATGACCGGGAACACAGATACGCAGTATTTT
TRBJ2-7,TRBD1,NA,TRBV5-1,CASSDGTGPQYF,TGCGCCAGCAGCGACGGGACAGGGCCGCAGTACTTC
TRBJ2-5,NA,NA,TRBV30,CAWSSADKAETQYF,TGTGCCTGGAGTTCCGCGGACAAGGCGGAGACCCAGTACTTC
TRBJ2-2,NA,NA,TRBV5-6,CASSLVGRGNTGELFF,TGTGCCAGCAGCTTGGTTGGCAGGGGGAACACCGGGGAGCTGTTTTTT
TRBJ2-7,NA,NA,TRBV28,CASSPIGGGTSYYEQYF,TGTGCCAGCAGTCCCATAGGGGGGGGAACGAGTTATTACGAGCAGTACTTC
TRBJ1-1,NA,NA,TRBV19,CASSIDPHRVDTEAFF,TGTGCCAGTAGTATAGATCCCCACAGGGTAGACACTGAAGCTTTCTTT
TRBJ1-2,TRBD1,NA,TRBV19,CASSVATGTDYGYTF,TGTGCCAGTAGTGTTGCAACCGGGACAGACTATGGCTACACCTTC
TRBJ2-1,TRBD2,NA,TRBV5-4,CASSDPTSATIYNEQFF,TGTGCCAGCAGCGACCCTACTAGCGCTACCATCTACAATGAGCAGTTCTTC
TRBJ2-7,NA,NA,TRBV7-9,CASSTGSSSYEQYF,TGTGCCAGCAGCACAGGTTCGAGCTCCTACGAGCAGTACTTC